These 16 T cell receptor beta chains share one sample of origin, sequenced in a study of shared clonotypes between healthy human individuals. Data came from immunoSEQ multiplex PCR; TCRdb stores just in-frame clones and leaves some out. The sample carries 1 million to 1.3 million clones, about 80% recorded once. Sequencing was performed on memory CD4+ T cells from PBMCs. Subset given: CD45RA-negative fraction. The receptors here all came from a man aged 18-30 years in good health. Some clones in this sample may be carry-over from other donors' samples.

Notes on this clone: Other DNA variants within this sample encode the same CDR3. V is TRBV12-5 and J is TRBJ1-1; D is ambiguous. CDR1 and CDR2 from the germline V gene are LGHNT and FRNRAP. The CDR3 length is 13 residues. V was clipped by 1 base and J by 5 bases, with 8 bases between them. CDR3 coding DNA: TGTGCTAGTGGTTTGGAGCCTGGAACTGAAGCTTTCTTT. It specifies CASGLEPGTEAFF. The full variable domain, its missing parts supplied by reference TRBV12-5 and TRBJ1-1, is DARVTQTPRHKVTEMGQEVTMRCQPILGHNTVFWYRQTMMQGLELLAYFRNRAPLDDSGMPKDRFSAEMPDATLATLKIQPSEPRDSAVYFCASGLEPGTEAFFGQGTRLTVV.

The CDR3: CASSLAPGTGGITYEQYF. DNA of the CDR3: TGCGCCAGCAGCTTGGCCCCCGGGACAGGGGGCATCACCTACGAGCAGTACTTC. The gene calls are TRBV5-1 and TRBJ2-7, with 12 nucleotides matching TRBD1. The CDR3 has 18 residues. The trim removed 0 bases at V and 2 bases at J, leaving 9 bases unmatched. Germline V gives CDR1 SGHRS, CDR2 YFSETQ.

The chain joins TRBV11-2 to TRBJ2-7; D gene unclear. Deletions cut 4 bases from V and 3 bases from J, with 13 bases between. The CDR3 has 14 residues. Germline values: CDR1 SGHAT, CDR2 FQNNGV. The CDR3 protein is CASSYLGGVYEQYF. CDR3 DNA sequence: TGTGCCAGCAGCTACCTAGGTGGAGTCTACGAGCAGTACTTC.

J is TRBJ2-7 and V is TRBV19, with D perhaps matching TRBD1 (6 bases). In germline, CDR1 is LNHDA, CDR2 SQIVND (reference sequence). Trimming took 1 base from V and 3 from J, leaving 13 bases between them. The CDR3 covers 15 residues. CDR3 sequence (DNA): TGTGCCAGTAGTATAGCGCTGGGGACAAACTACGAGCAGTACTTC. Encoded protein: CASSIALGTNYEQYF.

The chain carries TRBV15 and TRBJ2-5; D is unresolved. CDR1 and CDR2 (germline): LNHNV, YYDKDF (reference sequence). V lost 0 bases and J 3 bases, leaving 5 bases between the germline ends. The CDR3 totals 13 residues. CDR3 region: CATSRDLKETQYF. CDR3 in DNA: TGTGCCACCAGCAGAGATCTTAAAGAGACCCAGTACTTC.

The chain recombines TRBV4-1 with TRBJ2-7; D remains ambiguous. The ends were cut back, 11 bases at V and 2 bases at J, with 10 bases in the middle. Germline V gene data show CDR1 as MGHRA and CDR2 as YSYEKL. There are 11 residues in the CDR3. The CDR3 DNA reads TGCGCCGCCGGCTCCCCCTACGAGCAGTACTTC. As protein: CAAGSPYEQYF.

The chain has TRBV5-1 and TRBJ1-2; D might be TRBD1 (5 bases). The CDR3 length is 14 residues. The V gene's germline CDR1 is SGHRS and CDR2 YFSETQ. V gave up 3 bases and J gave up 4 bases, with 13 bases separating them. The CDR3, as DNA: TGCGCCAGCAGCTCGGTCAGGGATTTCTATGGCTACACCTTC. Protein: CASSSVRDFYGYTF.

On this clone: A far larger clone differs by one base, so this is likely a read error. The same CDR3 arises from other DNA sequences in this sample as well. V is TRBV6-1 and J is TRBJ2-1, with D uncertain. CDR1 MNHNS and CDR2 SASEGT come from the germline V gene. V gave up 5 bases and J gave up 9 bases, with 14 bases separating them. The CDR3 extends over 13 amino acids. As DNA, the CDR3 is TGTGCCAGCAGTCCTCGAGGTTTGGGTGAGCAGTTCTTC. This translates into CASSPRGLGEQFF.

The chain combines TRBV7-6 with TRBJ1-1, with 8 bases that match TRBD1. The CDR3 length is 16 residues. Germline trimming cut 1 base from V and 4 bases from J; bases unmatched to any gene: 8. CDR1 and CDR2 from the germline V gene are SGHVS and FNYEAQ. CDR3 region: CASSLGAGTGITEAFF. CDR3 DNA sequence: TGTGCCAGCAGCTTAGGGGCCGGGACAGGCATCACTGAAGCTTTCTTT.

The chain combines TRBV27 with TRBJ2-7; 8 nucleotides line up with TRBD1. CDR1 MNHEY and CDR2 SMNVEV come from the germline V gene (reference sequence). The CDR3 consists of 16 residues. The junction had 14 bases not matched to a gene; V was cut back by 6 bases and J by 4 bases. The CDR3 sequence is CASRVLRNRGLYEQYF. The DNA of the CDR3 is TGTGCCAGCAGGGTGCTACGTAACAGGGGGTTGTACGAGCAGTACTTC.

This chain uses TRBV25-1 with TRBJ2-4; 8 nucleotides line up with TRBD2. Losses at the gene ends were 5 bases for V and 6 bases for J; bases not matched to a gene: 15. The germline CDR1 and CDR2 sequences are MGHDK and SYGVNS. The CDR3 has 17 residues. CDR3 DNA sequence: TGTGCCAGCAGTCCCTTTGGCGGGGGGAGGGTCAGAAACATTCAGTACTTC. This gives the protein CASSPFGGGRVRNIQYF.

The rearrangement joins TRBV2 to TRBJ2-7; 8 bases map to TRBD2. Trimming removed 6 bases from V and 4 bases from J; junction bases left unmatched: 8. There are 14 residues in the CDR3. From germline, CDR1 is SNHLY and CDR2 FYNNEI. The CDR3 region is CASRPREGNYEQYF. CDR3 nucleotide sequence: TGTGCCAGCAGGCCACGGGAGGGCAATTACGAGCAGTACTTC.

The genes are TRBV5-1 and TRBJ2-3; TRBD1 is a possible D gene (5 bases). V was shortened by 0 bases and J by 2 bases, with 10 bases between the two germline ends. The CDR3 runs 15 residues. Germline CDR1 SGHRS, CDR2 YFSETQ. CDR3 sequence: CASSLGGSLTDTQYF. CDR3 nucleotide sequence: TGCGCCAGCAGCTTGGGGGGCAGCCTCACAGATACGCAGTATTTT.

The chain is built from TRBV10-3 and TRBJ2-5, with 9 nucleotides matching TRBD2. Germline values: CDR1 ENHRY, CDR2 SYGVKD. Losses at the gene ends were 4 bases for V and 4 bases for J; bases not matched to a gene: 10. The CDR3 has 16 residues. The chain's CDR3 is CAISAAPSGIGETQYF. Here the CDR3 DNA reads TGTGCCATCAGTGCCGCACCTAGCGGGATAGGAGAGACCCAGTACTTC.

The chain employs TRBV6-1 and TRBJ1-1; no reliable D call. Trimming left V 4 bases short and J 5 bases short, with 5 bases between. The CDR3 is made up of 11 amino acids. Germline loops: CDR1 MNHNS, CDR2 SASEGT. The CDR3 sequence: CASSGETEAFF. DNA of the CDR3: TGTGCCAGCAGTGGTGAAACTGAAGCTTTCTTT.

The count of this clone is one. Additional DNA sequences in this sample encode the identical CDR3. The J gene is TRBJ1-3, the V gene TRBV30; D is uncertain. The germline V gene encodes CDR1 GTSNPN and CDR2 SVGIG (reference sequence). The V end was cut by 1 base, the J end by 0 bases, with 4 bases between. CDR3 length: 13 residues. The CDR3 region is CAWSGYSGNTIYF. CDR3 DNA sequence: TGTGCCTGGAGTGGCTACTCTGGAAACACCATATATTTT.